Listed here are 10 T cell receptor beta chains from one sample, sequenced in a study of tumour-infiltrating T cells in Burkitt lymphoma. The repertoire was sequenced with immunoSEQ multiplex PCR; TCRdb's copy has only in-frame clones and lacks some. The data show tens of thousands of clones, 30% to 40% seen once. The sequenced sample consisted of tumor tissue. Every receptor here comes from a human donor with Burkitt lymphoma.

This clone was counted only a few times. The chain is built from TRBV19 and TRBJ1-6; 10 bases match TRBD1. V lost 4 bases, J lost 1 base, and 16 bases stayed unmatched. The germline CDR1 and CDR2 sequences are LNHDA and SQIVND (reference sequence). This CDR3 comprises 21 residues. CDR3 sequence: CASSTRRPGQGTRSYNSPLHF. In DNA form, the CDR3 reads TGTGCCAGTAGTACGCGAAGGCCGGGACAGGGGACTCGGTCCTATAATTCACCCCTCCACTTT.

V is TRBV4-1 and J is TRBJ1-2; 11 bases are a match to TRBD1. This CDR3 region has 15 residues. The germline V gene encodes CDR1 MGHRA and CDR2 YSYEKL. Unmatched junction bases numbered 3, after V lost 3 bases and J lost 3 bases. CDR3 region: CASSHGQGADYGYTF. The CDR3 coding sequence is TGCGCCAGCAGCCACGGACAGGGGGCGGACTATGGCTACACCTTC.

The rearrangement uses TRBV9 and TRBJ2-1; no clear D. Germline lookup yields CDR1 SGDLS and CDR2 YYNGEE. V was cut by 4 bases and J by 1 base, with 6 bases left in between. There are 13 residues in the CDR3. The CDR3 DNA reads TGTGCCAGCAGCCTTGCATCCTACAATGAGCAGTTCTTC. It specifies CASSLASYNEQFF.

This clone appeared a few times. The chain recombines TRBV5-6 with TRBJ2-5; D is unresolved. V was cut by 4 bases and J by 1 base, with 11 bases left in between. The CDR3 is 14 residues long. CDR1 is SGHDT and CDR2 is YYEEEE in the germline V gene. The CDR3 coding sequence is TGTGCCAGCAGCCCCCGGTGGGTCCAAGAGACCCAGTACTTC. It specifies CASSPRWVQETQYF.

This clone was picked up a small number of times. The chain recombines TRBV28 with TRBJ1-1, with D possibly being TRBD1 (6 bases). V lost 5 bases and J 4 bases, leaving 14 bases between the germline ends. CDR1 and CDR2 (germline): MDHEN, SYDVKM. This CDR3 spans 14 amino acids. CDR3 region: CASSTTGISTEAFF. In DNA, the CDR3 is TGTGCCAGCAGTACAACAGGGATTAGCACTGAAGCTTTCTTT.

This chain uses TRBV9 with TRBJ1-2; D not certain. V lost 3 bases and J 3 bases, leaving 6 bases between the germline ends. Germline V gives CDR1 SGDLS, CDR2 YYNGEE. This CDR3 has 12 amino acids. As DNA, the CDR3 is TGTGCCAGCAGCGGTGTCTACTATGGCTACACCTTC. Translated, it gives CASSGVYYGYTF.

This clone was seen a handful of times. The chain employs TRBV6-6 and TRBJ2-2; 7 bases fit TRBD2. The CDR3 loop spans 15 amino acids. Germline lookup yields CDR1 MNHNY and CDR2 SVGAGI (reference sequence). With V trimmed by 6 bases and J by 6 bases, 10 bases remained unmatched. The CDR3 coding sequence is TGTGCCAGCAGACTCCGAAAAGCGGGGTCCGGGGAGCTGTTTTTT. This codes for CASRLRKAGSGELFF.

This rearrangement joins TRBV4-1 to TRBJ1-1; the D is unclear. The V end lost 0 bases, the J end lost 2 bases, and 4 bases lay between the germline ends. The CDR3 length is 13 residues. Germline assignment: CDR1 MGHRA and CDR2 YSYEKL. The CDR3 DNA reads TGCGCCAGCAGCCAAGATGGCAACACTGAAGCTTTCTTT. This sequence encodes CASSQDGNTEAFF.

This clone showed up just a few times. The chain recombines TRBV4-2 with TRBJ1-2; D is unresolved. The V gene lost 0 bases and the J gene lost 0 bases, with 11 bases spanning the gap. CDR1 is LGHNA, CDR2 YNFKEQ, per germline. The CDR3 consists of 16 residues. CDR3 sequence (DNA): TGTGCCAGCAGCCAAGACGAGGGCCAGACTAACTATGGCTACACCTTC. It specifies CASSQDEGQTNYGYTF.

The chain is built from TRBV30 and TRBJ2-3, with unresolved D. The CDR3 spans 11 residues. Germline V lookup: CDR1 GTSNPN, CDR2 SVGIG (reference sequence). The V gene lost 0 bases and the J gene lost 6 bases, with 4 bases spanning the gap. CDR3 residues: CAWSVGDTQYF. CDR3 nucleotides: TGTGCCTGGAGTGTGGGGGATACGCAGTATTTT.